Listed here is a single T cell receptor (beta chain). Its antigen is not known. CDR3 length equals 16 residues. Germline loops: CDR1 MGHRA, CDR2 YSYEKL. Trimming cost V 3 bases and J 3 bases; bases outside gene matches: 8. This specimen comes from a study of cytomegalovirus exposure and HLA in healthy donors. The PCR contained 60 Vbeta and 13 Jbeta primers. Profiled with immunoSEQ multiplex PCR; TCRdb holds only in-frame clones, not every one. The sample lists 150,000 to 200,000 clones, over 65% occurring once. Study observations and caveats: What a later analysis showed was that several of the most significant clusters appeared linked to common viral pathogens. Most observed TCR sequences were rare, whereas some public TCRs were detected in many donors. An analysis that was carried out later associated some 17,000 TCR beta sequences with HLA alleles at 0.05 false discovery rate.

This clonotype was sampled from a woman aged 40 to 49 in good health and CMV-seropositive. Material for sequencing was PBMCs. This rearrangement joins TRBV4-1 to TRBJ2-5, with 9 bases that match TRBD2. The CDR3 DNA sequence: TGCGCCAGCAGCCAGGGACCTATAGCGGGAGAAGAGACCCAGTACTTC. Residues: CASSQGPIAGEETQYF.